Below are 14 T cell receptor beta chains sequenced from a single sample in a study of cytomegalovirus exposure and HLA in healthy donors. PCR involved 60 Vbeta and 13 Jbeta primers. The protocol was immunoSEQ multiplex PCR, while the TCRdb copy is restricted to in-frame clones and leaves out a portion. The data hold some 110,000 clones, with under 70% observed a single time. Sequenced sample: PBMCs. These TCRs come from a man aged 25-45 years in good health and CMV-seropositive.

The chain couples TRBV7-3 to TRBJ2-3; TRBD1 agrees at 7 bases. V was pared by 5 bases and J by 5 bases, with 7 bases of the junction left unmatched. The germline V gene encodes CDR1 SGHTA and CDR2 FQGTGA. The CDR3 extends over 14 amino acids. CDR3 loop: CASSRNTGVDTQYF. DNA for the CDR3: TGTGCCAGCAGCCGGAATACAGGGGTAGATACGCAGTATTTT.

To note about this clone: The junction departs from the called germline gene at one end, perhaps through a read error. The chain joins TRBV6-5 to TRBJ2-5; weak D call: TRBD1 (6 bases). The CDR3 is made up of 13 amino acids. CDR1 and CDR2 from the germline V gene are MNHEY and SVGAGI. Here the CDR3 DNA reads TGTGCCAGCCGCTACAGGGACCAGGAGACCCAGTACTTC. Its protein is CASRYRDQETQYF.

CDR3 region: CASSLSRQGYNEQFF. The CDR3 coding sequence is TGTGCCAGCAGTTTATCGAGACAGGGCTACAATGAGCAGTTCTTC. The V call is TRBV27, the J call TRBJ2-1; TRBD1 matches at 7 bases. After removal of 0 bases from V and 3 bases from J, the junction contained 2 bases not matched to a gene. The CDR3 totals 15 residues. The germline V gene has CDR1 MNHEY and CDR2 SMNVEV (reference sequence).

The rearrangement links TRBV25-1 to TRBJ2-3, with 7 nucleotides matching TRBD2. V was pared by 11 bases and J by 0 bases, with 8 bases of the junction left unmatched. The CDR3 consists of 14 residues. CDR1 is MGHDK, CDR2 SYGVNS, per germline. The CDR3 DNA is TGTGCCTGCGGGGGTCGGCAGAGCACAGATACGCAGTATTTT. It codes for CACGGRQSTDTQYF.

This rearrangement joins TRBV9 to TRBJ2-4; 7 bases match TRBD1. The CDR3 extends over 16 amino acids. The ends lost 0 bases at V and 0 bases at J; junction bases unmatched: 3. The V gene's germline CDR1 is SGDLS and CDR2 YYNGEE. The DNA of the CDR3 is TGTGCCAGCAGCGTAGCTGACAGGGTAGCCAAAAACATTCAGTACTTC. Its translation: CASSVADRVAKNIQYF.

DNA for the CDR3: TGTGCCAGCAGCGCCCTCGGGGGACTTACGAACACCGGGGAGCTGTTTTTT. Encoded protein: CASSALGGLTNTGELFF. The chain joins TRBV7-6 to TRBJ2-2, with a possible D match to TRBD2 (6 bases). This CDR3 region has 17 residues. Trimming shortened V by 5 bases and J by 0 bases, and 16 bases separated the two germline ends. Germline-derived CDR1 and CDR2 are SGHVS and FNYEAQ.

The V call is TRBV7-2, the J call TRBJ2-2; no clear D. CDR3 length equals 15 residues. V gave up 1 base and J gave up 1 base, with 7 bases separating them. The germline gives CDR1 SGHTA, CDR2 FQGNSA. CDR3 sequence reads: CASSLVPGNTGELFF. The CDR3 DNA is TGTGCCAGCAGCTTAGTCCCGGGGAACACCGGGGAGCTGTTTTTT.

This chain uses TRBV28 with TRBJ1-1; D is unclear. The CDR3 is 11 residues long. The germline CDR1 and CDR2 sequences are MDHEN and SYDVKM. With 4 bases removed from V and 6 bases from J, the gap between germline ends came to 6 bases. Here the CDR3 reads CASSYSAEAFF. The CDR3 region has the DNA TGTGCCAGCAGTTACTCCGCTGAAGCTTTCTTT.

This clone was observed a handful of times. The chain employs TRBV7-9 and TRBJ2-5; D remains unclear. Judging by the DNA end, TRBJ2-7 fits better; the J call may be wrong. CDR3 length: 15 amino acids. Per the germline V gene, CDR1 is SEHNR and CDR2 is FQNEAQ (reference sequence). Here the CDR3 DNA reads TGTGCCAGCAGCTTAGGTCGCCTAGAACACAACGAGCAGTACTTC. As protein: CASSLGRLEHNEQYF.

V is TRBV4-1 and J is TRBJ1-6, with 8 bases aligning to TRBD1. Trimming cost V 4 bases and J 3 bases; bases outside gene matches: 2. The CDR3 is made up of 15 amino acids. In germline, CDR1 is MGHRA, CDR2 YSYEKL. In nucleotides, the CDR3 is TGCGCCAGCAGCCCAGGGACAGGCTATAATTCACCCCTCCACTTT. This sequence encodes CASSPGTGYNSPLHF.

The V call is TRBV11-2, the J call TRBJ1-2; 10 bases line up with TRBD1. This CDR3 contains 13 residues. Looked up from germline, CDR1 is SGHAT and CDR2 is FQNNGV. V lost 6 bases and J lost 3; bases outside the gene matches: 1. The chain's CDR3 is CASRGQGDYGYTF. The CDR3 region has the DNA TGTGCCAGCAGAGGACAGGGGGACTATGGCTACACCTTC.

This chain connects TRBV5-1 to TRBJ2-2, with 8 bases that match TRBD1. V was pared by 4 bases and J by 8 bases, with 10 bases of the junction left unmatched. The CDR3 extends over 15 amino acids. In germline, CDR1 is SGHRS, CDR2 YFSETQ. The CDR3 DNA is TGCGCCAGCAGCCCCGGGACAGGTCGGATAGGGGAGCTGTTTTTT. Translated: CASSPGTGRIGELFF.

The rearrangement uses TRBV30 and TRBJ1-6; D not resolved. This CDR3 comprises 14 residues. Trimming left V 2 bases short and J 11 bases short, with 16 bases between. Germline CDR1 reads GTSNPN; CDR2 reads SVGIG (reference sequence). The CDR3 loop reads CAWSPSGWVTPLHF. CDR3 in DNA: TGTGCCTGGAGTCCATCCGGGTGGGTTACACCCCTCCACTTT.

This chain connects TRBV28 to TRBJ2-5; TRBD1 might be the D (5 bases). V lost 6 bases and J lost 4, with 12 bases in between. The CDR3 is made up of 13 amino acids. CDR1 is MDHEN and CDR2 is SYDVKM in the germline V gene. CDR3: CASRSQGRETQYF. CDR3 coding DNA: TGTGCCAGCAGATCTCAGGGTCGAGAGACCCAGTACTTC.